This is a list of T cell receptor beta chains from one sample in a study of blood T cell repertoires in COVID-19. Some clones are missing from TCRdb's copy, which holds only in-frame ones; the method was immunoSEQ multiplex PCR. The sample has about 190,000 clones; 65% to 80% are singletons. The specimen was peripheral blood. Every receptor here comes from a man aged 50 or older who had recovered from COVID-19. The CDR3 runs from the conserved cysteine through the conserved F or W. D genes are given only for firm matches. Size values are once, few and many counts, or a class for expanded clones, and some rows have none.

>TRBJ1-6|TRBD1|TRBV27|NA
TGTGCCAGCAGTTTAAGAGCAGGGGGCCTCTCACCCCTCCACTTT
CASSLRAGGLSPLHF
>TRBJ1-3|TRBD1|TRBV5-1|NA
TGCGCCAGCAGCTCGACAGGGGCAGACTCTGGAAACACCATATATTTT
CASSSTGADSGNTIYF
>TRBJ2-1|NA|TRBV19|NA
TGTGCCAGTAGTATGGGGCAGTACAATGAGCAGTTCTTC
CASSMGQYNEQFF
>TRBJ2-2|NA|TRBV18|NA
TGTGCCAGCTCACCAGATACTTTCAACACCGGGGAGCTGTTTTTT
CASSPDTFNTGELFF
>TRBJ2-7|NA|TRBV12-3/TRBV12-4|NA
TGTGCCAGCAGTTTCGGGTCGGGGAACGAGCAGTACTTC
CASSFGSGNEQYF
>TRBJ2-2|TRBD1|TRBV5-1|NA
TGCGCCAGCAGCTCTCTGACAGGGGGCTCGGACGGGGAGCTGTTTTTT
CASSSLTGGSDGELFF
>TRBJ2-1|TRBD1|TRBV29-1|NA
TGCAGCGTCAATCGACAGGGGGCAAACAATGAGCAGTTCTTC
CSVNRQGANNEQFF
>TRBJ2-1|TRBD2|TRBV14|NA
TGTGCCAGCAGCCAAGGGGGCCTAGCGGGGCCCCGCATCTACAATGAGCAGTTCTTC
CASSQGGLAGPRIYNEQFF
>TRBJ2-7|TRBD2|TRBV11-2|NA
TGTGCCAGCAGCTTAAACTGGGCTAGCGGGTGGGAATACGAGCAGTACTTC
CASSLNWASGWEYEQYF
>TRBJ2-3|TRBD1|TRBV7-6|NA
TGTGCCAGCAGCTTGAGGGGACAGAGTATAGATACGCAGTATTTT
CASSLRGQSIDTQYF
>TRBJ1-3|NA|TRBV15|NA
TGTGCCACCGGAACAGGGATTACAAACACCATATATTTT
CATGTGITNTIYF
>TRBJ2-7|NA|TRBV6-1|NA
TGTGCCAGCAGTGAAGCGCTTCAGGTGTGGGTGGGCAGGGAATACGAGCAGTACTTC
CASSEALQVWVGREYEQYF
>TRBJ1-3|NA|TRBV4-1|NA
TGCGCCAGCAGCCAAGGGTCTAGAAGGTTAGATTCTGGAAACACCATATATTTT
CASSQGSRRLDSGNTIYF
>TRBJ1-2|TRBD1|TRBV30|NA
TGTGCCTGGAGTGCTGACAGGGCAGGCGGCTACACCTTC
CAWSADRAGGYTF
>TRBJ1-1|TRBD1|TRBV3-1/TRBV3-2|few
TGTGCCAGCAGCCAAGGCCAGGGGGTGGAAGCTTTCTTT
CASSQGQGVEAFF
>TRBJ2-7|TRBD1|TRBV5-6|NA
TGTGCCAGCAGCCGGACAGGGCACTCCTACGAGCAGTACTTC
CASSRTGHSYEQYF
>TRBJ2-5|TRBD2|TRBV11-2|NA
TGTGCCAGCAGCTTTTTTGCGGGAGGGACTGGGGAGACCCAGTACTTC
CASSFFAGGTGETQYF
>TRBJ2-1|TRBD2|TRBV5-1|many
TGCGCCAGCAGCTTGGGTCGGAAAGTAGCGGGGAGCTCCTACAATGAGCAGTTCTTC
CASSLGRKVAGSSYNEQFF
>TRBJ2-6|TRBD1|TRBV24-1|NA
TGTGCCATCGAAGCTGAGACAGGGGGCTTCTCTGGGGCCAACGTCCTGACTTTC
CAIEAETGGFSGANVLTF
>TRBJ2-2|NA|TRBV18|NA
TGTGCCAGCTCATCTACCGGGAACCCGAACACCGGGGAGCTGTTTTTT
CASSSTGNPNTGELFF
>TRBJ1-5|TRBD1|TRBV6-2/TRBV6-3|NA
TGTGCCAGCAGCCCCAGGGGACAGGGGAATCAGCCCCAGCATTTT
CASSPRGQGNQPQHF
>TRBJ2-1|TRBD2|TRBV19|NA
TGTGCCAGTAGTAAGAGCGGGAGGGCCGCGGTTGGCTATGAGCAGTTCTTC
CASSKSGRAAVGYEQFF
>TRBJ2-7|TRBD1|TRBV28|NA
TGTGCCAGCCACAGGGGCTCCTACGAGCAGTACTTC
CASHRGSYEQYF
>TRBJ2-5|NA|TRBV7-9|NA
TGTGCCAGCAGCTCCGGGCAGGGGTTCGGAGAGACCCAGTACTTC
CASSSGQGFGETQYF
>TRBJ1-1|TRBD1|TRBV5-1|NA
TGCGCCAGCAGCTTGGATACCGGGACAGGGAACACTGAAGCTTTCTTT
CASSLDTGTGNTEAFF
>TRBJ2-5|TRBD1|TRBV5-1|NA
TGCGCCAGCAGCTTGGAGGGACAGGGGGCAGGAAAGACCCAGTACTTC
CASSLEGQGAGKTQYF
>TRBJ2-1|NA|TRBV9|NA
TGTGCCAGCAGCGGACGACTAGGTTCGTACAATGAGCAGTTCTTC
CASSGRLGSYNEQFF
>TRBJ2-3|NA|TRBV11-2|NA
TGTGCCAGCAGCTACCTAGCAGATACGCAGTATTTT
CASSYLADTQYF
>TRBJ2-4|NA|TRBV20-1|NA
TGCAGTGCCCCCCAGGGAACCATTCAGTACTTC
CSAPQGTIQYF
>TRBJ2-7|TRBD1|TRBV7-3|NA
TGTGCCAGCAGCTTAAGTGGACAGGGCCACGAGCAGTACTTC
CASSLSGQGHEQYF
>TRBJ2-2|TRBD1|TRBV2|NA
TGTGCCAGCAGTCCAGACAGGGTGGACACCGGGGAGCTGTTTTTT
CASSPDRVDTGELFF
>TRBJ2-1|TRBD2|TRBV27|once
TGTGCCAGCAGGAGTAGACTAGCGGGAGACGAGCAGTTCTTC
CASRSRLAGDEQFF
>TRBJ2-7|NA|TRBV7-3|once
TGTGCCAGCAGCCTGGGAGTAGCGTCCTCCTACGAGCAGTACTTC
CASSLGVASSYEQYF
>TRBJ2-5|NA|TRBV19|once
TGTGCCAGTAGCGGGGGGCCTCAAGAGACCCAGTACTTC
CASSGGPQETQYF
>TRBJ2-1|NA|TRBV19|many
TGTGCCAGTAGGTTGGCGGACAGCTCCTACAATGAGCAGTTCTTC
CASRLADSSYNEQFF
>TRBJ2-7|NA|TRBV7-6|once
TGTGCCAGCAGCTTAGAGGGGGGGCCCCTTTACGAGCAGTACTTC
CASSLEGGPLYEQYF
>TRBJ1-1|NA|TRBV15|NA
TGTGCCACCAGCCAGGACACCTACACTGAAGCTTTCTTT
CATSQDTYTEAFF
>TRBJ2-1|TRBD1|TRBV7-9|once
TGTGCCAGCAGCCCTGGGGGTGGGGACAGGGGTATCAATGAGCAGTTCTTC
CASSPGGGDRGINEQFF
>TRBJ1-3|NA|TRBV18|few
TGTGCCAGCTCCCCCAACTCCGGGTACTCTGGAAACACCATATATTTT
CASSPNSGYSGNTIYF
>TRBJ2-5|NA|TRBV7-6|NA
TGTGCCAGCAGCCCTAGCGCCGCGCGCTCGGAGACCCAGTACTTC
CASSPSAARSETQYF
>TRBJ2-1|NA|TRBV6-6|few
TGTGCCACCGGGGGGCGGGAGTATTACAATGAGCAGTTCTTC
CATGGREYYNEQFF
>TRBJ2-3|NA|TRBV7-3|NA
TGTGCCAGCAGCTTCTCCCTCACAGATACGCAGTATTTT
CASSFSLTDTQYF
>TRBJ1-1|TRBD1|TRBV19|NA
TGTGCCAGTAGTGTAGACAGGGATCGGGCTAACACTGAAGCTTTCTTT
CASSVDRDRANTEAFF
>TRBJ1-1|NA|TRBV15|NA
TGTGCCACCAGCAGAGGAGAACGGAGCCATGAAGCTTTCTTT
CATSRGERSHEAFF
>TRBJ2-2|TRBD2|TRBV7-3|NA
TGTGCCAGCCGACTAGCGGGAGGGCCTCGCACCGGGGAGCTGTTTTTT
CASRLAGGPRTGELFF
>TRBJ2-7|NA|TRBV10-3|NA
TGTGCCATCAGTGCAGGGGGGAAAGACTACGAGCAGTACTTC
CAISAGGKDYEQYF
>TRBJ1-4|NA|TRBV30|NA
TGTGCCTGGCGCGCGGGACGGTTTAATGAAAAACTGTTTTTT
CAWRAGRFNEKLFF
>TRBJ2-1|TRBD2|TRBV11-2|once
TGTGCCAGCAGCCCCTCCAGCGGGAGGGCCTATGAGCAGTTCTTC
CASSPSSGRAYEQFF